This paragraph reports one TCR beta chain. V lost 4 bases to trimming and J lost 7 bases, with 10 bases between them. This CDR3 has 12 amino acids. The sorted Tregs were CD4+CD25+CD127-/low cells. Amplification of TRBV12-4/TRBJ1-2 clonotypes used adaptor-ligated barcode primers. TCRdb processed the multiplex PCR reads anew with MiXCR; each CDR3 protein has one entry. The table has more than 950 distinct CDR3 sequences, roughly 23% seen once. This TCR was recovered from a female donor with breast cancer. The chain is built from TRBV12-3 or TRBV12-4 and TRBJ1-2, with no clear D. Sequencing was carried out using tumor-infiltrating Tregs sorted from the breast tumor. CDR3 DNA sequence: TGTGCCAGCAGTTGGAGGGATAGTGGCTACACCTTC. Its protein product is CASSWRDSGYTF.